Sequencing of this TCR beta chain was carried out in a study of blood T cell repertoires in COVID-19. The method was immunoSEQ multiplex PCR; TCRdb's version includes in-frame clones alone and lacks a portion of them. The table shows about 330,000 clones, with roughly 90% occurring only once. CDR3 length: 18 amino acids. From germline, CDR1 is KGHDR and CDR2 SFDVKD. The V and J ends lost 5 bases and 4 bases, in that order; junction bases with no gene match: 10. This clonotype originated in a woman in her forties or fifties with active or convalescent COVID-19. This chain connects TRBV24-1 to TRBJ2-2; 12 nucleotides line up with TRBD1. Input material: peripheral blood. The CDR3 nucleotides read TGTGCCACCAGTGGTAACCGTGGGACAGGGGGCCTCACCGGGGAGCTGTTTTTT. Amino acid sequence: CATSGNRGTGGLTGELFF.